These T cell receptor beta chains were read from a single sample in a study of identical twins. TCRdb re-called the 5' RACE reads through MiXCR, storing one row per CDR3 protein. The table lists hundreds of thousands of distinct CDR3 sequences, approximately 6.1% of them singletons, with roughly 2% in the top ten. Sequenced input: naive T cells sorted from blood. These receptors were obtained from a man aged 18 to 29 in good health. Each CDR3 is given with its conserved first and last residue. The D gene is left open where the match is weak. The size entry is marked missing in some rows and otherwise reads once, few, many or a size class.

>many|TRBV29-1|TRBJ1-5|.
TGCAGCGTTGGTTCAGGGATGGGTCAGCCCCAGCATTTT
CSVGSGMGQPQHF
>.|TRBV7-9|TRBJ2-5|.
TGTGCCAGCAGCTTAAACTTTGCGGCAGCACAAGAGACCCAGTACTTC
CASSLNFAAAQETQYF
>few|TRBV3-1|TRBJ2-3|.
TGTGCCAGCAGCCAAGGAGCAGTAGCAGATACGCAGTATTTT
CASSQGAVADTQYF
>many|TRBV4-3|TRBJ2-1|.
TGCGCCAGCAGCCAAGCACGGGACGCGGTTAAGGAGCAGTTCTTC
CASSQARDAVKEQFF
>few|TRBV3-1|TRBJ2-3|.
TGTGCCAGCAGCCAAGGCGGGCGGAAGACAGATACGCAGTATTTT
CASSQGGRKTDTQYF
>.|TRBV20-1|TRBJ2-1|TRBD2
TGCAGTGCTAGCCTAGCGGGAGTGGTAGATGAGCAGTTCTTC
CSASLAGVVDEQFF
>.|TRBV20-1|TRBJ2-5|.
TGCAGTGCTAGAGAAAAACAAGAGACCCAGTACTTC
CSAREKQETQYF
>many|TRBV6-4|TRBJ2-1|.
TGTGCCAGCAGTGAAGGGGTGAACTCCTACAATGAGCAGTTCTTC
CASSEGVNSYNEQFF
>.|TRBV2|TRBJ2-3|.
TGTGCCAGCGAGGGGAGCGTCCAGACGGGTAATGGTGCGCAGTATTTT
CASEGSVQTGNGAQYF
>few|TRBV5-1|TRBJ2-7|.
TGCGCCAGCAGCTACCGGACTCCCGGCCTACTGTCCTACGAGCAGTACTTC
CASSYRTPGLLSYEQYF
>.|TRBV4-3|TRBJ2-1|.
TGCGCCAGCAGCCCGGGGGCGGGGATCTACAATGAGCAGTTCTTC
CASSPGAGIYNEQFF
>many|TRBV11-2|TRBJ2-7|.
TGTGCCAGCAGCTTATGGGAAGGGCAGGGCTCCGAGCAGTACTTC
CASSLWEGQGSEQYF
>many|TRBV12-3/TRBV12-4|TRBJ1-1|TRBD1
TGTGCCAGCAGTTTCACCAGGGGGGAAGCTTTCTTT
CASSFTRGEAFF
>.|TRBV12-3/TRBV12-4|TRBJ2-1|.
TGTGCCAGCGACTTCTCCTACAATGAGCAGTTCTTC
CASDFSYNEQFF
>many|TRBV5-1|TRBJ1-4|.
TGCGCCAGCAGCCGGGGGAGGGGAAATGAAAAACTGTTTTTT
CASSRGRGNEKLFF
>few|TRBV6-1|TRBJ1-1|TRBD1
TGTGCCAGCTGGGACAGGGTGAACACTGAAGCTTTCTTT
CASWDRVNTEAFF
>few|TRBV7-9|TRBJ1-4|.
TGTGCCAGCAGCTCGCCCCTGACGGAGAATGAAAAACTGTTTTTT
CASSSPLTENEKLFF
>.|TRBV11-2|TRBJ2-1|.
TGTGCCAGCAGCTTAGTAGGGGTCAGAGTGGCCTCCTACAATGAGCAGTTCTTC
CASSLVGVRVASYNEQFF
>few|TRBV28|TRBJ1-1|.
TGTGCCAGCAGTTTACTTGGGGTTTTGAGCACTGAAGCTTTCTTT
CASSLLGVLSTEAFF
>.|TRBV12-3/TRBV12-4|TRBJ2-2|TRBD2
TGTGCCAGCAGTTCCAGCGGGAGACGCACCGGGGAGCTGTTTTTT
CASSSSGRRTGELFF
>many|TRBV21-1|TRBJ2-5|.
TGTGCCAGCAGCCCCGACGGATCGGGGGAGACCCAGTACTTC
CASSPDGSGETQYF
>.|TRBV5-1|TRBJ1-2|.
TGCGCCAGCAGCTTGTTCACAGGGTCTAACTATGGCTACACCTTC
CASSLFTGSNYGYTF
>.|TRBV25-1|TRBJ1-4|.
TGTGCCAGCCTGGGGGGGGCGCGAGGAAAACTGTTTTTT
CASLGGARGKLFF
>.|TRBV2|TRBJ2-7|TRBD2
TGTGCCAGCAGGGAGAGACTAGCGGGAGGTGCCTACGAGCAGTACTTC
CASRERLAGGAYEQYF
>few|TRBV6-1|TRBJ2-7|.
TGTGCCAGCAGCAGGGCCTCATACTACGAGCAGTACTTC
CASSRASYYEQYF
>many|TRBV20-1|TRBJ2-2|.
TGCAGTGCTAGGCCAGCCCCCGGGGAGCTGTTTTTT
CSARPAPGELFF
>many|TRBV5-4|TRBJ1-1|.
TGTGCCAGCAGCTTGGCTGGGGGAACGAGCACTGAAGCTTTCTTT
CASSLAGGTSTEAFF
>few|TRBV6-2/TRBV6-3|TRBJ2-7|.
TGTGCCAGCAGTTACTCGGGGCGGGACCTTCCCCTCGTGCAGTACTTC
CASSYSGRDLPLVQYF
>.|TRBV25-1|TRBJ1-4|.
TGTGCCAGCAGTGGAAGGCCCGATAATGAAAAACTGTTTTTT
CASSGRPDNEKLFF
>.|TRBV6-5|TRBJ2-5|.
TGTGCCAGCAGTTGGGACGGAAAGTCCCAGTACTTC
CASSWDGKSQYF
>many|TRBV4-1|TRBJ2-1|.
TGCGCCAGCAGCCAAGATAGCGCCAAAAACTCCTACAATGAGCAGTTCTTC
CASSQDSAKNSYNEQFF
>many|TRBV5-1|TRBJ1-1|.
TGCGCCAGCAGCTTGGCAGGTTACGCTGAAGCTTTCTTT
CASSLAGYAEAFF
>few|TRBV7-3|TRBJ2-1|.
TGTGCCAGCAGCTTAACATTAGTGGGTTACAATGAGCAGTTCTTC
CASSLTLVGYNEQFF
>many|TRBV6-5|TRBJ2-3|.
TGTGCCAGCAGTTACTCGAACAGAGTAGTAGATACGCAGTATTTT
CASSYSNRVVDTQYF
>few|TRBV5-1|TRBJ2-1|.
TGCGCCAGCAGCTTGGAGGGGATAGGTGGCAATGAGCAGTTCTTC
CASSLEGIGGNEQFF
>few|TRBV14|TRBJ2-2|TRBD2
TGTGCCAGCAGCCAGCGGGGGGCCGGCGGGGAGCTGTTTTTT
CASSQRGAGGELFF
>.|TRBV6-5|TRBJ2-5|TRBD2
TGTGCCAGCAGTTTCAACCGGGAGGAGGAGACCCAGTACTTC
CASSFNREEETQYF
>many|TRBV12-3/TRBV12-4|TRBJ2-1|TRBD2
TGTGCCAGCAGCACTAGCGGGTCCTACAATGAGCAGTTCTTC
CASSTSGSYNEQFF
>many|TRBV20-1|TRBJ2-4|.
TGCAGTGCTAGAGATGGGTCGTTAGCCAAAAACATTCAGTACTTC
CSARDGSLAKNIQYF
>many|TRBV6-2/TRBV6-3|TRBJ2-7|TRBD1
TGTGCCAGCAGCCGAAGGGCAGGACAGGAAGTATCCTACGAGCAGTACTTC
CASSRRAGQEVSYEQYF
>many|TRBV12-3/TRBV12-4|TRBJ2-1|TRBD2
TGTGCCAGCAGCGGGACTAGCGGGAATAATGAGCAGTTCTTC
CASSGTSGNNEQFF
>many|TRBV12-3/TRBV12-4|TRBJ1-5|.
TGTGCCAGTAACCTAGGGAATCAGCCCCAGCATTTT
CASNLGNQPQHF
>many|TRBV10-3|TRBJ2-1|TRBD2
TGTGCCATCAGTGAGATGACTAGCGGTCACAATGAGCAGTTCTTC
CAISEMTSGHNEQFF
>many|TRBV15|TRBJ2-3|.
TGTGCCACCAGCAGAGCGGGGGACACCCCCACAGATACGCAGTATTTT
CATSRAGDTPTDTQYF
>.|TRBV5-1|TRBJ2-7|.
TGCGCCACCAACCCGACGGGCGGGACCTACGAGCAGTACTTC
CATNPTGGTYEQYF
>many|TRBV24-1|TRBJ2-1|.
TGTGCCACCAGTGATTCCGGGACGGTGAACTACAATGAGCAGTTCTTC
CATSDSGTVNYNEQFF
>many|TRBV12-3/TRBV12-4|TRBJ2-2|TRBD1
TGTGCCAGCAGTTTTGACAGGGCTCGGGTGTTTTTT
CASSFDRARVFF
>many|TRBV7-9|TRBJ2-1|TRBD2
TGTGCCAGCAGCCCGACTAGCAGCAATGAGCAGTTCTTC
CASSPTSSNEQFF
>few|TRBV12-3/TRBV12-4|TRBJ1-1|TRBD1
TGTGCCAGCAGGGGGACAGGGTTGGGCACTGAAGCTTTCTTT
CASRGTGLGTEAFF
>.|TRBV5-1|TRBJ2-1|TRBD2
TGCGCCAGCAGCCGTACCCAAGCGGGAACGGCTGAGCAGTTCTTC
CASSRTQAGTAEQFF
>.|TRBV7-8|TRBJ2-1|TRBD1
TGTGCCAGCAGCCGGGACAGGACCAATGAGCAGTTCTTC
CASSRDRTNEQFF
>few|TRBV7-9|TRBJ2-7|TRBD1
TGTGCCAGCCAGGGGGCCTCCTACGAGCAGTACTTC
CASQGASYEQYF
>many|TRBV15|TRBJ2-2|.
TGTGCCACCAGCAGGGAGGACTGGACGAACACCGGGGAGCTGTTTTTT
CATSREDWTNTGELFF
>.|TRBV24-1|TRBJ2-1|TRBD2
TGTGCCACCAGTGATCCGGGACTAGCGGGGAACTACAATGAGCAGTTCTTC
CATSDPGLAGNYNEQFF
>few|TRBV7-6|TRBJ2-1|.
TGTGCCAGCAGCCCCCTGATGGGGGGAGATGGCGGGGTCCCTTACAATGAGCAGTTCTTC
CASSPLMGGDGGVPYNEQFF
>many|TRBV24-1|TRBJ1-1|TRBD1
TGTGCCACCAGCAAGGGGGCCGAAAACACTGAAGCTTTCTTT
CATSKGAENTEAFF
>.|TRBV5-1|TRBJ2-1|TRBD2
TGCGCCAGCAGCTTGGTTACCGGCGGGAGGGCCGCGAATGAGCAGTTCTTC
CASSLVTGGRAANEQFF
>many|TRBV12-5|TRBJ2-5|.
TGTGCTAGTGGTCTCGAGGACGAGCAAGAGACCCAGTACTTC
CASGLEDEQETQYF
>.|TRBV14|TRBJ2-1|TRBD1
TGTGCCAGCAGCCCGATGACAGGGGTCAGCTACAATGAGCAGTTCTTC
CASSPMTGVSYNEQFF
>few|TRBV10-3|TRBJ2-1|.
TGTGCCATCAGTGAAGTGAGCTCCTACAATGAGCAGTTCTTC
CAISEVSSYNEQFF